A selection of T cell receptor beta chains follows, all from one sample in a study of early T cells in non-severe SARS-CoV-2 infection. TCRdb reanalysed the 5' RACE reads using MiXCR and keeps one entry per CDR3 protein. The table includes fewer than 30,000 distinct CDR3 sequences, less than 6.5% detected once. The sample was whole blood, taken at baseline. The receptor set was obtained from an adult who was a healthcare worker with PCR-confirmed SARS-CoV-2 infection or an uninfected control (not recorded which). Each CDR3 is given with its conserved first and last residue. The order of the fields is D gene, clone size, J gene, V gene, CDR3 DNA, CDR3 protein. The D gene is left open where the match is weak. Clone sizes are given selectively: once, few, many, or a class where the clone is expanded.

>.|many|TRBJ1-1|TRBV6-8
TGTGCCAGCACATCCACGCCCAGGAGGGGACAAAACACTGAAGCTTTCTTT
CASTSTPRRGQNTEAFF
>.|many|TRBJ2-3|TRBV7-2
TGTGCCAGCAGCCAAGGGGCAGATACGCAGTATTTT
CASSQGADTQYF
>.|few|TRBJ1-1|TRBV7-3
TGTGCCAGCAGCTTAAGAGAGAACACTGAAGCTTTCTTT
CASSLRENTEAFF
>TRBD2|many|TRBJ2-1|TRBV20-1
TGCAGTGCAACTAAGACTAGCGGGAGTTTAAATGAGCAGTTCTTC
CSATKTSGSLNEQFF
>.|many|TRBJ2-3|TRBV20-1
TGCAGTGCTAGAGAAGGGAGCCACTGGACAGATACGCAGTATTTT
CSAREGSHWTDTQYF
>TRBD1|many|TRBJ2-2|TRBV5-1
TGCGCCAGCAGCGGGGACAGGGCCACCGGGGAGCTGTTTTTT
CASSGDRATGELFF
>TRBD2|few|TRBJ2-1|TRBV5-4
TGTGCCAGCAGCCACCAGCGGGGGGAGATGTTGTTC
CASSHQRGEMLF
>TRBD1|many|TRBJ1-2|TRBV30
TGTGCCTGGAGCAGAAAGGGGGCGGGAGGCTACACCTTC
CAWSRKGAGGYTF
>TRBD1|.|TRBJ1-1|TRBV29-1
TGCAGCGCTGCAAGTCCGGGACAGCTGAACACTGAAGCTTTCTTT
CSAASPGQLNTEAFF
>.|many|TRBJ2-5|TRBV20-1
TGCAGTGCTAAGACCGGACATTTCAGGACAGAGACCCAGTACTTC
CSAKTGHFRTETQYF
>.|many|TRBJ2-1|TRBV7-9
TGTGCCAGCAGCTTAGTAATGGGGATAGGGGGCAATGAGCAGTTCTTC
CASSLVMGIGGNEQFF
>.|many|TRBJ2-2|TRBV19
TGTGCCAGTAGTACAGGGATCACCGGGGAGCTGTTTTTT
CASSTGITGELFF
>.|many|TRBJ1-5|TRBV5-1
TGCGCCAGCAGCTTAACTGCTGACCAGCCCCAGCATTTT
CASSLTADQPQHF
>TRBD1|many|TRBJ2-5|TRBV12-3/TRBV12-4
TGTGCCAGCAGTTTAGGCCGGGACAGGCCTAGCGAGACCCAGTACTTC
CASSLGRDRPSETQYF
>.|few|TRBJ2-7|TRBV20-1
TGCAGTGCTAGAGGGTACCCTAGCTCCTACGAGCAGTACTTC
CSARGYPSSYEQYF
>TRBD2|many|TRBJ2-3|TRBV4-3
TGCGCCAGCAGCCATGAAACGGGACTAGCGGGTACCTTAGACACAGATACGCAGTATTTT
CASSHETGLAGTLDTDTQYF
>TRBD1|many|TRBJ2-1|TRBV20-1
TGCAGTGCTAGTAACAGGGGAAGGGGGAATGAGCAGTTCTTC
CSASNRGRGNEQFF
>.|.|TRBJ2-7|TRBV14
TGTGCCAGCAGCCGGACCCGGGACGGGGCCTACGAGCAGTACTTC
CASSRTRDGAYEQYF
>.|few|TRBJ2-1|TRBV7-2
TGTGCCAGCAGCTGGGCGAATGAGCAGTTCTTC
CASSWANEQFF
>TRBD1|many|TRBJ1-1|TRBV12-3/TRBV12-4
TGTGCCAGCAGTTGGGACAGGGACCTTGAAGCTTTCTTT
CASSWDRDLEAFF
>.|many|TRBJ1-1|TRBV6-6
TGTGCCAGCAGTTTTACGGGATTTGAAGCTTTCTTT
CASSFTGFEAFF
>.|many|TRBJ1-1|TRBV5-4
TGTGCCAGCAGCTCCTGGGCTGGTCCTGAAGCTTTCTTT
CASSSWAGPEAFF
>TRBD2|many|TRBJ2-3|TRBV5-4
TGTGCCAGCAGCTTGGGGCTAGCGGGGGGGCGTGGAGGCACAGATACGCAGTATTTT
CASSLGLAGGRGGTDTQYF
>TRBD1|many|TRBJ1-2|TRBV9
TGTGCCAGCAGCGTAGACAGGGGGCGCGGGGTCTATGGCTACACCTTC
CASSVDRGRGVYGYTF
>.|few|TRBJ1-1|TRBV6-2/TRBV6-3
TGTGCCAGCAGTTACGTAGCGAACACTGAAGCTTTCTTT
CASSYVANTEAFF
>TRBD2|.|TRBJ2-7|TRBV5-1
TGCGCCAGCAGACCGGGACTACCCGACTACGAGCAGTACTTC
CASRPGLPDYEQYF
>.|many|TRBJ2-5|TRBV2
TGTGCCAGCAGTGGCCGGGGGGCGGGTCAAGAGACCCAGTACTTC
CASSGRGAGQETQYF
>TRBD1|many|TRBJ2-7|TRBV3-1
TGTGCCAGCAGCCAGCAGCCTGGCAGGGGGTACGAGCAGTACTTC
CASSQQPGRGYEQYF
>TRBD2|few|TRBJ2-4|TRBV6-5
TGTGCCAGCAGTGAAGCACTAGCGGGCCACAAAAACATTCAGTACTTC
CASSEALAGHKNIQYF
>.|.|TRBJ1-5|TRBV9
TGTGCCAGCAGTATGGGGCAGAATCAGCCCCAGCATTTT
CASSMGQNQPQHF
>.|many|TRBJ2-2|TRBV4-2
TGTGCCAGCAGCCGATCGGGAGTTAGCGGAATCAACACCGGGGAGCTGTTTTTT
CASSRSGVSGINTGELFF
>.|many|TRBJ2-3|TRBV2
TGTGCCAGCAGGGGCGGGTTTTACAGGGATACGCAGTATTTT
CASRGGFYRDTQYF
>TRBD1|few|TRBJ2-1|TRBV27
TGTGCCAGCAGTGGGGGACAGATCTCCTACAATGAGCAGTTCTTC
CASSGGQISYNEQFF
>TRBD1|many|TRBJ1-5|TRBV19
TGTGCCAGTAGCGGGACAGGGGGGAATCAGCCCCAGCATTTT
CASSGTGGNQPQHF
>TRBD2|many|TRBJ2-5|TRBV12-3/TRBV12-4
TGTGCCAGCAGCCGACTAGCCCCGCCTGAGACCCAGTACTTC
CASSRLAPPETQYF
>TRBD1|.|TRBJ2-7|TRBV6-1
TGTGCCAGCAGACTAAACCGGGACAGGGTTGTCGAGCAGTACTTC
CASRLNRDRVVEQYF
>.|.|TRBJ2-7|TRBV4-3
TGCGCCAGCAGCCAAGCTTTGGGGCAAGACGAGCAGTACTTC
CASSQALGQDEQYF
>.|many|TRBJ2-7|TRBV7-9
TGTGCCAGCAGCTTAGGACGGTCTGAAAGAAGGGAGCAGTACTTC
CASSLGRSERREQYF
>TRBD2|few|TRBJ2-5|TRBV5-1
TGCGCCAGTCAGCCGGGACTAGGGTACCAAGAGACCCAGTACTTC
CASQPGLGYQETQYF
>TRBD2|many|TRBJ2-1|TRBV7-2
TGTGCCAGCAGCGCTACTAGCGGGCCCTACAATGAGCAGTTCTTC
CASSATSGPYNEQFF
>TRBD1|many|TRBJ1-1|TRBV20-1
TGCAGTGCTAGATCGGGACAGGGGGCTAGAACTGAAGCTTTCTTT
CSARSGQGARTEAFF
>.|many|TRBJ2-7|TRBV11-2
TGTGCCAGCAGATTAGCCGGGGCGCGCCTCACCTACGAGCAGTACTTC
CASRLAGARLTYEQYF
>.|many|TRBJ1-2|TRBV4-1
TGCGCCAGCAGCCAAGAACCCCGGGCCCTACTCGATGGCTACACCTTC
CASSQEPRALLDGYTF
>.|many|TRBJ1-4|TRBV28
TGTGCCAGCAGTTTGACCACATCAACTAATGAAAAACTGTTTTTT
CASSLTTSTNEKLFF
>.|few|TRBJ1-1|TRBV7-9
TGTGCCAGCAGCTTCGTCCAATACACTGAAGCTTTCTTT
CASSFVQYTEAFF
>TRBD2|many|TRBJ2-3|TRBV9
TGTGCCAGCAGCGTAGGAGGGCGGGGGAACACAGATACGCAGTATTTT
CASSVGGRGNTDTQYF